A single T cell receptor beta chain is shown here with its context. As handled by the study authors: How many nucleated cells were present was estimated from reference gene primer amplification. Sequenced by immunoSEQ multiplex PCR; TCRdb stores in-frame clones only, minus some. From that table come the V and J calls and clone size; the DNA was used to work out D and trimming. The sample consists of 100,000 or so clones, about 88% of them appearing once. Germline V gene lookup returns CDR1 GTSNPN and CDR2 SVGIG (reference sequence). This CDR3 is 13 amino acids long. With 0 bases removed from V and 5 bases from J, the gap between germline ends came to 11 bases. This sample was included in a study of blood T cell repertoires in COVID-19. On the study more broadly: The origin of the acute and convalescent COVID-19 samples was the United States, Italy and Spain. Nucleic acid was either cDNA or gDNA, and it came from T cells, B-cell-depleted T cells, or PBMCs.

Sequencing was done on a sample of peripheral blood. This clonotype originated in a man between 60 and 75 years old with acute or convalescent COVID-19. This chain connects TRBV30 to TRBJ2-7, with a weak D call TRBD2 (6 bases). The CDR3 is CAWSVLRENEQYF. The DNA of the CDR3 is TGTGCCTGGAGTGTACTCCGGGAGAACGAGCAGTACTTC.